Below, one T cell receptor (beta chain) is given with its context. The antigen remains unidentified. This specimen comes from a study of T-cell memory formation after mild COVID-19. Study-level findings and limits: Contracting CD8+ clones were enriched in EMRA, CD4+ mainly in CM and EM. There was a balanced CD4/CD8 profile in clones contracting day 15 to 85, and later expanders leaned CD4+.

5'RACE primed from the constant segment yielded TCR alpha and TCR beta cDNA libraries bearing sample barcodes and UMIs. Each CDR3 protein gets one entry after TCRdb re-called the 5' RACE reads with MiXCR. The profile covers 400,000 to 500,000 distinct CDR3 sequences, with more than 15% appearing a single time and around a fifth taken by the ten largest. V shed 1 base and J shed 9 bases, with 17 bases lying between them. There are 14 residues in the CDR3. CDR1 and CDR2 from the germline V gene are SGHDT and YYEEEE. The V and J genes are TRBV5-6 and TRBJ2-7; unclear D gene. Specimen: PBMCs or a T cell subset sorted from them (not recorded which). The clonotype originates from a man aged 18 to 35 who had mild COVID-19 (a few samples of this study predate the infection). Cell type and time point are not known. CDR3 coding DNA: TGTGCCAGCAGCTTGTTTGAATCCGATTTTATGCAGTACGTC. It specifies CASSLFESDFMQYV.